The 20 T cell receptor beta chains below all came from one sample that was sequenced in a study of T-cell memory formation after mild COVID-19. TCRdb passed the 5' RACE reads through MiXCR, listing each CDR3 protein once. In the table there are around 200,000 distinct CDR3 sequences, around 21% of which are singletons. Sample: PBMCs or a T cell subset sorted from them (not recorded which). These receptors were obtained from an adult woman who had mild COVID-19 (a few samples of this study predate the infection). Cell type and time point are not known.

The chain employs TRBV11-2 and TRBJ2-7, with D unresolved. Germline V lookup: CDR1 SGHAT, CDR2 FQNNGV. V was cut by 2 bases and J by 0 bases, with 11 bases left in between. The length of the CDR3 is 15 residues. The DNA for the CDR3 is TGTGCCAGCAGCTTATCAGGTCATTACTCCTACGAGCAGTACTTC. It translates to CASSLSGHYSYEQYF.

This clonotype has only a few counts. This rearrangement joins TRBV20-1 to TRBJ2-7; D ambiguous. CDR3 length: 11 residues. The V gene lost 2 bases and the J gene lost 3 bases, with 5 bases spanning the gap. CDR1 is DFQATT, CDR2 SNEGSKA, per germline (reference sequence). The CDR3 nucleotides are TGCAGTGCTAGAACGGGCTACGAGCAGTACTTC. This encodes CSARTGYEQYF.

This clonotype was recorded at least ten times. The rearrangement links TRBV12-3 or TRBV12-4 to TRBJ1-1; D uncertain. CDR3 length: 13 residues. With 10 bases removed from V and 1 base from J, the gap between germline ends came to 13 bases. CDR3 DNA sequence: TGTGCCACCAGCCCAACCCCGAACACTGAAGCTTTCTTT. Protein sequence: CATSPTPNTEAFF.

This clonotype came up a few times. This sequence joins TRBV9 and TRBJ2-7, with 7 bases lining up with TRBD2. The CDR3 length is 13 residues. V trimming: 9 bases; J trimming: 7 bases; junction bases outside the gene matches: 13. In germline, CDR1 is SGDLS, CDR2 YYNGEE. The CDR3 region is CATGAGASGEQYF. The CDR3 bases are TGTGCCACCGGGGCGGGAGCGTCTGGAGAGCAGTACTTC.

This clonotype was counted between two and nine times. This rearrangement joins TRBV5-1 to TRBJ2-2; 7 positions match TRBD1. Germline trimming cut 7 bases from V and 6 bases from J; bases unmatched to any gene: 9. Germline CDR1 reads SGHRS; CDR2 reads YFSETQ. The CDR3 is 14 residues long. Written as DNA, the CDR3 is TGCGCCAGCCGCCAGGGGGATGACTCCGGGGAGCTGTTTTTT. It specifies CASRQGDDSGELFF.

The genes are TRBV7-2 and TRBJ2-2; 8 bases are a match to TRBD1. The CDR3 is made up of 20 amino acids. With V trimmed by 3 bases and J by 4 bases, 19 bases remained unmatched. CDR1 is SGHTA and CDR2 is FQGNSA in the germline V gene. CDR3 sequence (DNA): TGTGCCAGCAGCTTGACACCCGTGGCGTTTCAGGGGGCGGGCACCGGGGAGCTGTTTTTT. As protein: CASSLTPVAFQGAGTGELFF.

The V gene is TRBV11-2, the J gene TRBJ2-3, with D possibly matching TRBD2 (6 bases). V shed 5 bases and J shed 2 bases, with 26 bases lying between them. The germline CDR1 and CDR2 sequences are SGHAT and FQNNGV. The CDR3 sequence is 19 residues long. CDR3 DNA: TGTGCCAGCAGCCGGAGCTCGTTACAGGAGGGATTTTACACAGATACGCAGTATTTT. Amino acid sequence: CASSRSSLQEGFYTDTQYF. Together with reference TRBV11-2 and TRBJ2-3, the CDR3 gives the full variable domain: EAGVAQSPRYKIIEKRQSVAFWCNPISGHATLYWYQQILGQGPKLLIQFQNNGVVDDSQLPKDRFSAERLKGVDSTLKIQPAKLEDSAVYLCASSRSSLQEGFYTDTQYFGPGTRLTVL.

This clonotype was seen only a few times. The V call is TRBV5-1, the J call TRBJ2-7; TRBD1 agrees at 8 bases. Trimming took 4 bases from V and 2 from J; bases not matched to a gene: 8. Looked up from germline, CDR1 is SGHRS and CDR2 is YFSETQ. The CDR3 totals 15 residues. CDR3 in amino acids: CASSTQDRAPYEQYF. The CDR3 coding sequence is TGCGCCAGCAGCACACAGGACAGGGCCCCCTACGAGCAGTACTTC.

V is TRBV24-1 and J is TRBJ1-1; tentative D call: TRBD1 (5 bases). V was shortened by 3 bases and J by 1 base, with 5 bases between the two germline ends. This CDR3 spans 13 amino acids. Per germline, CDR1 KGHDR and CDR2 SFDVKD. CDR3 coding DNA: TGTGCCACCAGTGATGGACAGAACACTGAAGCTTTCTTT. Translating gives CATSDGQNTEAFF.

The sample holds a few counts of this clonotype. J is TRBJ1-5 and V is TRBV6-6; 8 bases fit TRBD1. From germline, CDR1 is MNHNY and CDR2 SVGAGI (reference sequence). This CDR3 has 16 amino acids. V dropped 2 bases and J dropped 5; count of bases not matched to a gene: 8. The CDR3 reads CASSYGAGQGHQPQHF. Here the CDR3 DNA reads TGTGCCAGCAGTTACGGAGCCGGACAGGGCCATCAGCCCCAGCATTTT.

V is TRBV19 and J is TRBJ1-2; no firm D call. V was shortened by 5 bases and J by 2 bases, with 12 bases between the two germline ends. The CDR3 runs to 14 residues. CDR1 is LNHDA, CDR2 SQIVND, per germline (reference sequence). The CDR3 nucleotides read TGTGCCAGTAGTTTGGGCCGAACCAACTATGGCTACACCTTC. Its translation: CASSLGRTNYGYTF.

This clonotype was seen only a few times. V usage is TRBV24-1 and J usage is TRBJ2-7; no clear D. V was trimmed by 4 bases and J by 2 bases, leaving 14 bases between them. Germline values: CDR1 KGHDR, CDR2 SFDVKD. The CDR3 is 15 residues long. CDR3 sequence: CATSDPLDRAYEQYF. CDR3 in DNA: TGTGCCACCAGTGACCCCCTTGACCGAGCCTACGAGCAGTACTTC.

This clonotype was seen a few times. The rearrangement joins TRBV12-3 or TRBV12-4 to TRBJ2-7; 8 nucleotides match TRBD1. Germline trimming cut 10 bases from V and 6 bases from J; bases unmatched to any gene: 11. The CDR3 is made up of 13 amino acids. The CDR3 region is CATTPIQGGEQYF. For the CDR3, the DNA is TGTGCCACTACACCCATACAGGGGGGCGAGCAGTACTTC.

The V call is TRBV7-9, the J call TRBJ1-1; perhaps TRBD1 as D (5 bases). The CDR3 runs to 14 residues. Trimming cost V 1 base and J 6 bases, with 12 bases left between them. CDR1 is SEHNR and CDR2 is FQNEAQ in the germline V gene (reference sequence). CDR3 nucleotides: TGTGCCAGCAGCTTAGTAACCGGGGACCCTGAAGCTTTCTTT. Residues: CASSLVTGDPEAFF. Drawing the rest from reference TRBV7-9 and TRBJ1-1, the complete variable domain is DTGVSQNPRHKITKRGQNVTFRCDPISEHNRLYWYRQTLGQGPEFLTYFQNEAQLEKSRLLSDRFSAERPKGSFSTLEIQRTEQGDSAMYLCASSLVTGDPEAFFGQGTRLTVV.

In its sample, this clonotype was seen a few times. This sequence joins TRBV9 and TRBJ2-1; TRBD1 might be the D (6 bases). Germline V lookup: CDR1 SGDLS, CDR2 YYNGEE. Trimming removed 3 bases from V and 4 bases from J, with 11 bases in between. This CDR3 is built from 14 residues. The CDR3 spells CASSGLQGYNEQFF. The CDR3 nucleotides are TGTGCCAGCAGCGGGCTACAGGGATACAATGAGCAGTTCTTC.

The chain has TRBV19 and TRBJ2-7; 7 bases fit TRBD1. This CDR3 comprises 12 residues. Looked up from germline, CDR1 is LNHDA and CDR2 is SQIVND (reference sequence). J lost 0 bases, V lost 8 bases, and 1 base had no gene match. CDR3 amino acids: CASGDSSYEQYF. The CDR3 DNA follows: TGTGCCAGTGGGGACAGCTCCTACGAGCAGTACTTC. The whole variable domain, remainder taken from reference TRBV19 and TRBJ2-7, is DGGITQSPKYLFRKEGQNVTLSCEQNLNHDAMYWYRQDPGQGLRLIYYSQIVNDFQKGDIAEGYSVSREKKESFPLTVTSAQKNPTAFYLCASGDSSYEQYFGPGTRLTVT.

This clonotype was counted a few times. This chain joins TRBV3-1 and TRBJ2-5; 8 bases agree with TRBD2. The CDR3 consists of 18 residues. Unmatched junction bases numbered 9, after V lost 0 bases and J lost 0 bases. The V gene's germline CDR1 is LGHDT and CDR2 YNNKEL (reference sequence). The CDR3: CASSQDRAGVIYQETQYF. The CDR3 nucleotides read TGTGCCAGCAGCCAAGATCGAGCGGGGGTCATATACCAAGAGACCCAGTACTTC.

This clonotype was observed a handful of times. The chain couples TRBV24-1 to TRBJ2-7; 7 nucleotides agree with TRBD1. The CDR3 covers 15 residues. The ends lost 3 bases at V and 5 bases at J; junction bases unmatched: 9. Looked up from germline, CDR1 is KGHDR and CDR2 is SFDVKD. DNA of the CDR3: TGTGCCACCAGTGATCCGAAGACAGGGTTCAACGAGCAGTACTTC. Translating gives CATSDPKTGFNEQYF.

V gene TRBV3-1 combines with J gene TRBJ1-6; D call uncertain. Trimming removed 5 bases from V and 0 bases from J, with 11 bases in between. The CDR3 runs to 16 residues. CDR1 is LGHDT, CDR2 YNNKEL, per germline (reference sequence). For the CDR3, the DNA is TGTGCCAGCAGCGCTGATGGGAGCTCCTATAATTCACCCCTCCACTTT. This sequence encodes CASSADGSSYNSPLHF.

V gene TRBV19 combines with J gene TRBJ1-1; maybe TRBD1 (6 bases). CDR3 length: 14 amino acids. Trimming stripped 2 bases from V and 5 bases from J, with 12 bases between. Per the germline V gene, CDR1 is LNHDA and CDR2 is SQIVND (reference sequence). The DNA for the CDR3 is TGTGCCAGTAGTATAAACAGGGTAGGGACTGAAGCTTTCTTT. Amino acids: CASSINRVGTEAFF.